The 18 T cell receptor beta chains below all came from one sample that was sequenced in a study of preoperative IRX-2 immunotherapy in early breast cancer. The treatment: preoperative locoregional IRX-2 cytokine immunotherapy. The data were produced by immunoSEQ multiplex PCR, yet TCRdb's version contains in-frame clones alone and is incomplete. The sample contains around 60,000 clones, approximately 95% of which appear only once. This material was collected from a patient treated with IRX-2 immunotherapy. The receptor source for this set is a human donor with breast cancer.

The chain combines TRBV7-2 with TRBJ2-7, with D possibly matching TRBD2 (7 bases). V was trimmed by 2 bases and J by 7 bases, leaving 18 bases between them. This CDR3 spans 15 amino acids. The germline V gene encodes CDR1 SGHTA and CDR2 FQGNSA. For the CDR3, the DNA is TGTGCCAGCAGCTTATTAGGGGGAGGGCCGCAGGAGCAGTACTTC. Its protein product is CASSLLGGGPQEQYF.

The chain recombines TRBV4-2 with TRBJ1-3; 7 bases agree with TRBD1. The CDR3 extends over 17 amino acids. The germline gives CDR1 LGHNA, CDR2 YNFKEQ. The V segment lost 0 bases and the J segment 0 bases; nucleotides outside the gene matches: 5. Written as DNA, the CDR3 is TGTGCCAGCAGCCAAGATCCGACAGGGCGCTCTGGAAACACCATATATTTT. Amino acids: CASSQDPTGRSGNTIYF.

The chain combines TRBV13 with TRBJ2-5, with 7 bases matching TRBD2. Germline CDR1 reads PRHDT; CDR2 reads FYEKMQ (reference sequence). This CDR3 contains 18 residues. V trimming: 3 bases; J trimming: 1 base; junction bases outside the gene matches: 14. Here the CDR3 reads CASSLGGRAGEFQETQYF. The CDR3 DNA is TGTGCCAGCAGCTTGGGTGGGAGGGCTGGGGAGTTCCAAGAGACCCAGTACTTC.

The V gene is TRBV5-4, the J gene TRBJ2-5; D unclear. The germline V gene encodes CDR1 SGHNT and CDR2 YYREEE (reference sequence). V was trimmed by 3 bases and J by 3 bases, leaving 12 bases between them. This CDR3 comprises 14 residues. The CDR3 is CASSWSVSEETQYF. CDR3 nucleotides: TGTGCCAGCAGCTGGAGCGTCTCAGAAGAGACCCAGTACTTC.

The chain's CDR3 is CASSQDFGGIYNEQFF. The CDR3 coding sequence is TGCGCCAGCAGCCAAGATTTCGGGGGGATCTACAATGAGCAGTTCTTC. This chain joins TRBV4-3 and TRBJ2-1; 7 nucleotides agree with TRBD2. Germline loops: CDR1 LGHNA, CDR2 YSLEER. The CDR3 runs 16 residues. Losses at the gene ends were 0 bases for V and 3 bases for J; bases not matched to a gene: 5.

This rearrangement joins TRBV11-2 to TRBJ2-7; TRBD2 might be the D (5 bases). This CDR3 comprises 14 residues. V lost 1 base and J lost 3, with 10 bases in between. Germline assignment: CDR1 SGHAT and CDR2 FQNNGV. CDR3 nucleotide sequence: TGTGCCAGCAGCTTAGGCAGAGGGAACTACGAGCAGTACTTC. It specifies CASSLGRGNYEQYF.

This rearrangement joins TRBV7-2 to TRBJ2-3; D perhaps matches TRBD2 (6 bases). Per the germline V gene, CDR1 is SGHTA and CDR2 is FQGNSA. CDR3 length equals 16 residues. V was cut by 1 base and J by 1 base, with 12 bases left in between. The CDR3 sequence is CASSLGRSGGTDTQYF. CDR3 in DNA: TGTGCCAGCAGCTTAGGGCGTAGCGGCGGCACAGATACGCAGTATTTT.

This clone appeared a single time. J is TRBJ2-1 and V is TRBV11-2; 9 bases are a match to TRBD2. CDR3 length: 15 amino acids. Germline CDR1 SGHAT, CDR2 FQNNGV. V gave up 1 base and J gave up 5 bases; unmatched junction bases: 3. The CDR3 nucleotides are TGTGCCAGCAGCTTAGGCGCTAGCGGGAACAATGAGCAGTTCTTC. The encoded protein is CASSLGASGNNEQFF. The full variable domain, in which reference TRBV11-2 and TRBJ2-1 provide the parts outside the CDR3, is EAGVAQSPRYKIIEKRQSVAFWCNPISGHATLYWYQQILGQGPKLLIQFQNNGVVDDSQLPKDRFSAERLKGVDSTLKIQPAKLEDSAVYLCASSLGASGNNEQFFGPGTRLTVL.

The chain combines TRBV27 with TRBJ2-3; a possible D gene is TRBD2 (7 bases). The CDR3 extends over 16 amino acids. The germline gives CDR1 MNHEY, CDR2 SMNVEV (reference sequence). The V end lost 6 bases, the J end lost 3 bases, and 19 bases lay between the germline ends. DNA of the CDR3: TGTGCCAGCAGCCTGGGGGCGGGAGCTCTGACAGATACGCAGTATTTT. Protein product: CASSLGAGALTDTQYF.

The rearrangement uses TRBV7-2 and TRBJ1-1; TRBD1 matches 10 bases. The CDR3 is 13 residues long. The J segment lost 8 bases and the V segment lost 5 bases, leaving 5 bases of the junction unmatched. CDR1 is SGHTA and CDR2 is FQGNSA in the germline V gene. The CDR3 coding sequence is TGTGCCAGCAGCGCCGACAGGGGGCTAGAAGCTTTCTTT. Translating gives CASSADRGLEAFF.

By proportion, this clone is medium-sized. This rearrangement joins TRBV9 to TRBJ1-1; D is unclear. V shed 4 bases and J shed 3 bases, with 10 bases lying between them. CDR1 and CDR2 (germline): SGDLS, YYNGEE. The CDR3 sequence is 13 residues long. The CDR3 DNA is TGTGCCAGCAGCCCGAGGCGCGACACTGAAGCTTTCTTT. It specifies CASSPRRDTEAFF.

This clone appeared once. The J gene is TRBJ2-7, the V gene TRBV29-1; 10 nucleotides align to TRBD1. The junction had 6 bases not matched to a gene; V was cut back by 6 bases and J by 4 bases. The CDR3 totals 13 residues. Germline V gives CDR1 SQVTM, CDR2 ANQGSEA. This CDR3 reads CSVRRDRGYEQYF. The CDR3 bases are TGCAGCGTAAGAAGGGACAGGGGATACGAGCAGTACTTC.

The V and J genes are TRBV18 and TRBJ2-7, with D unclear. The germline V gene has CDR1 KGHSH and CDR2 LQKENI. The V and J ends lost 3 bases and 5 bases respectively, with 2 bases between them. This CDR3 has 10 amino acids. DNA for the CDR3: TGTGCCAGCTCACCCCACGAGCAGTACTTC. Protein: CASSPHEQYF.

This chain joins TRBV21-1 and TRBJ2-7; the D segment call TRBD2 is taken from the table without a DNA check. TRBV21-1 is assigned pseudogene status. This CDR3 comprises 19 residues. This CDR3 is CASSGIRGLAGGFSYEQYF. For the CDR3, the DNA is TGTGCCAGCAGTGGAATAAGGGGATTGGCGGGAGGTTTCTCCTACGAGCAGTACTTC.

The V gene is TRBV9, the J gene TRBJ2-5; D tentatively reads TRBD1 or TRBD2 (6 bases each). The CDR3 spans 15 residues. Germline V lookup: CDR1 SGDLS, CDR2 YYNGEE. V was trimmed by 0 bases and J by 9 bases, leaving 18 bases between them. Here the CDR3 DNA reads TGTGCCAGCAGCGTAGAAGCTCGGGGGCTGGTGGCCCAGTACTTC. It is translated as CASSVEARGLVAQYF.

The chain is built from TRBV19 and TRBJ2-1; D is possibly TRBD2 (6 bases). CDR3 length: 14 amino acids. Trimming pared 6 bases from V and 5 bases from J, leaving 14 bases between. Per germline, CDR1 LNHDA and CDR2 SQIVND (reference sequence). The CDR3 loop reads CASRHGTANNEQFF. The DNA for the CDR3 is TGTGCCAGTAGACACGGGACTGCCAACAATGAGCAGTTCTTC.

The gene calls are TRBV5-4 and TRBJ1-1; possibly TRBD1 for D (5 bases). The germline gives CDR1 SGHNT, CDR2 YYREEE (reference sequence). V was trimmed by 0 bases and J by 2 bases, leaving 8 bases between them. The CDR3 has 14 amino acids. CDR3 residues: CASSLAGPNTEAFF. CDR3 nucleotides: TGTGCCAGCAGCTTGGCAGGGCCCAACACTGAAGCTTTCTTT.

V usage is TRBV7-2 and J usage is TRBJ2-7; the D is unclear. The germline gives CDR1 SGHTA, CDR2 FQGNSA. This CDR3 spans 15 amino acids. Trimming removed 5 bases from V and 2 bases from J, with 16 bases in between. The CDR3 sequence: CASSPDPSLAYEQYF. The CDR3 bases are TGTGCCAGCAGCCCGGATCCGAGTTTGGCCTACGAGCAGTACTTC.